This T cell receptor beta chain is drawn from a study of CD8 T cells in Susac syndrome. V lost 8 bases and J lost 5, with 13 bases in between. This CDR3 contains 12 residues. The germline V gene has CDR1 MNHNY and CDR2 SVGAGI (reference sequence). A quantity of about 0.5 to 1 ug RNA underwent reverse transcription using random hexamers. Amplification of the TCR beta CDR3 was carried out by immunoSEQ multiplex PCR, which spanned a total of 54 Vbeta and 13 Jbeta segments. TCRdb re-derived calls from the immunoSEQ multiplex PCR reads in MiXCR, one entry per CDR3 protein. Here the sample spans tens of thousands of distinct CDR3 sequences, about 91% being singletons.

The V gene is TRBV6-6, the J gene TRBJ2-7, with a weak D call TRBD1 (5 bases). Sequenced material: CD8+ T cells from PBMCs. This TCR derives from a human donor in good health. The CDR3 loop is CASAQGDNEQYF. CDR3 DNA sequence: TGTGCCAGCGCCCAGGGCGACAACGAGCAGTACTTC.